The TCR beta chain described here comes from a study of T-cell memory formation after mild COVID-19. This clonotype was found a few times. Its antigen remains unknown. Trimming pared 0 bases from V and 2 bases from J, leaving 11 bases between. The CDR3 is 17 amino acids. In germline, CDR1 is SGHTA, CDR2 FQGTGA. 5'RACE with constant-segment primers built TCRalpha and TCRbeta cDNA libraries with UMIs. TCRdb reanalysed the 5' RACE reads using MiXCR and keeps one entry per CDR3 protein. There are 550,000 to 600,000 distinct CDR3 sequences in the sample; less than 25% occur only once, and 7.5% to 9.5% lies in the top ten. Study-level results: Some SARS-CoV-2-responding clones were already detected in memory before infection. Contracting clones from day 15 to 85 had balanced CD4/CD8; later expanders favoured CD4+.

Sample: PBMCs or a T cell subset sorted from them (not recorded which). This receptor was obtained from an adult woman who had mild COVID-19 (a few samples of this study predate the infection). Cell type and time point are not known. The rearrangement joins TRBV7-3 to TRBJ2-6; no clear D gene. The CDR3 loop is CASSLTPGTAGANVLTF. For the CDR3, the DNA is TGTGCCAGCAGCTTAACGCCAGGAACGGCTGGGGCCAACGTCCTGACTTTC.